Each of the 11 T cell receptor beta chains below was sequenced from the same sample in a study of cytomegalovirus exposure and HLA in healthy donors. PCR amplification relied on 60 Vbeta primers (plus 13 Jbeta primers). Profiling relied on immunoSEQ multiplex PCR, and the TCRdb table lists in-frame clones only, not all of them. The sample yields more than 95,000 clones, more than 75% seen once. The sample taken for sequencing was PBMCs. The receptors derive from a man aged 18 to 30 in good health and CMV-seronegative.

This chain links TRBV19 with TRBJ2-7; 7 nucleotides match TRBD2. Losses at the gene ends were 5 bases for V and 5 bases for J; bases not matched to a gene: 6. The CDR3 sequence is 13 residues long. Germline V lookup: CDR1 LNHDA, CDR2 SQIVND (reference sequence). CDR3 in amino acids: CASSSQGGNEQYF. The CDR3, as DNA: TGTGCCAGTAGTTCTCAGGGAGGGAACGAGCAGTACTTC.

The chain uses TRBV7-2 and TRBJ2-7; D unresolved. The germline gives CDR1 SGHTA, CDR2 FQGNSA. The ends were cut back, 2 bases at V and 2 bases at J, with 10 bases in the middle. There are 14 residues in the CDR3. DNA of the CDR3: TGTGCCAGCAGCTTAAGGCAGACAACCTACGAGCAGTACTTC. Protein: CASSLRQTTYEQYF.

The chain carries TRBV6-1 and TRBJ2-3; D is possibly TRBD2 (5 bases). This CDR3 comprises 13 residues. The germline CDR1 and CDR2 sequences are MNHNS and SASEGT. V was pared by 5 bases and J by 3 bases, with 9 bases between. CDR3 DNA: TGTGCCAGCAGTCCTCGGACTACAGATACGCAGTATTTT. This codes for CASSPRTTDTQYF.

The chain is built from TRBV6-5 and TRBJ1-1; 8 bases line up with TRBD1. CDR1 MNHEY and CDR2 SVGAGI come from the germline V gene. This CDR3 is built from 14 residues. The trim removed 6 bases at V and 5 bases at J, leaving 8 bases unmatched. CDR3 nucleotide sequence: TGTGCCAGCAGCGCCGGACAGGGAGGGACTGAAGCTTTCTTT. Translated, it gives CASSAGQGGTEAFF.

This rearrangement joins TRBV9 to TRBJ1-5, with 8 bases lining up with TRBD1. J gave up 4 bases and V 0 bases, and 3 bases lay outside the gene matches. The CDR3 consists of 15 residues. The germline gives CDR1 SGDLS, CDR2 YYNGEE. The CDR3 nucleotides read TGTGCCAGCAGCGTAGGACAGGGGATAAATCAGCCCCAGCATTTT. It translates to CASSVGQGINQPQHF.

The J gene is TRBJ2-5, the V gene TRBV6-1, with TRBD2 matching 8 bases. Germline V lookup: CDR1 MNHNS, CDR2 SASEGT. This CDR3 contains 18 residues. J was trimmed by 4 bases and V by 0 bases; bases with no gene match: 13. CDR3 sequence (DNA): TGTGCCAGCAGTGAAGCGCGGCGGGGGGCGGGAGAGCGAGAGACCCAGTACTTC. Protein product: CASSEARRGAGERETQYF.

V usage is TRBV6-6 and J usage is TRBJ2-3; 13 bases are a match to TRBD2. Trimming at V came to 4 bases and at J to 5 bases, leaving 6 bases not matched to a gene. Germline V gene data show CDR1 as MNHNY and CDR2 as SVGAGI (reference sequence). CDR3 length: 16 amino acids. For the CDR3, the DNA is TGTGCCAGCAGTTCCGGGCGGACTAGCGGGGGAGATACGCAGTATTTT. This translates into CASSSGRTSGGDTQYF.

J is TRBJ2-7 and V is TRBV14; a weak D match, TRBD2 (5 bases). The CDR3 covers 13 residues. Per the germline V gene, CDR1 is SGHDN and CDR2 is FVKESK. V was trimmed by 1 base and J by 6 bases, leaving 10 bases between them. As DNA, the CDR3 is TGTGCCAGCAGCCAAGCCCCCAGCGGCGAGCAGTACTTC. Amino acid sequence: CASSQAPSGEQYF.

CDR3 in DNA: TGTGCCAGCAGTGATTTGGGGAGAGGGACCCAGTACTTC. This codes for CASSDLGRGTQYF. The rearrangement joins TRBV6-1 to TRBJ2-5, with TRBD2 as a possible D gene (5 bases). CDR3 size: 13 residues. CDR1 is MNHNS, CDR2 SASEGT, per germline. V dropped 3 bases and J dropped 7 bases, with 12 bases sitting between them.

This sequence joins TRBV5-5 and TRBJ1-4, with D possibly matching TRBD1 (6 bases). Trimming took off 4 bases at V and 0 bases at J, with 13 bases between the two ends. Germline V gene lookup returns CDR1 SGHKS and CDR2 YYEKEE (reference sequence). The CDR3 totals 16 residues. The CDR3 region is CASSLGHHATNEKLFF. CDR3 nucleotide sequence: TGTGCCAGCAGCCTGGGACACCATGCAACTAATGAAAAACTGTTTTTT.

The V and J genes are TRBV7-6 and TRBJ2-7; perhaps TRBD1 as D (5 bases). The CDR3 length is 17 residues. Trimming pared 1 base from V and 6 bases from J, leaving 22 bases between. The V gene's germline CDR1 is SGHVS and CDR2 FNYEAQ. As DNA, the CDR3 is TGTGCCAGCAGCTTAGGAACAAGACAGAGTTCGGCTGGCGAGCAGTACTTC. Translating gives CASSLGTRQSSAGEQYF. The variable domain in full, with the rest retrieved from reference TRBV7-6 and TRBJ2-7, is GAGVSQSPRYKVTKRGQDVALRCDPISGHVSLYWYRQALGQGPEFLTYFNYEAQQDKSGLPNDRFSAERPEGSISTLTIQRTEQRDSAMYRCASSLGTRQSSAGEQYFGPGTRLTVT.